This T cell receptor (beta chain) was captured in a study of blood T cell repertoires in COVID-19. The V gene end was trimmed by 5 bases and the J gene end by 4 bases; junction bases not matched to a gene: 16. This CDR3 has 17 residues. Per the germline V gene, CDR1 is MNHEY and CDR2 is SMNVEV (reference sequence). Here immunoSEQ multiplex PCR was the method, and the copy in TCRdb shows in-frame clones only, minus some. The sample includes 100,000 or so clones, around 85% seen only once; the top ten take under 25%. V and J are TRBV27 and TRBJ1-2, with 7 bases fitting TRBD1. This sequence originates from a man between 70 and 80 years old with active or convalescent COVID-19. Sequencing input: peripheral blood. This CDR3 is CASSPTQTGPQGYGYTF. The DNA of the CDR3 is TGTGCCAGCAGTCCTACTCAGACAGGGCCCCAGGGCTATGGCTACACCTTC.